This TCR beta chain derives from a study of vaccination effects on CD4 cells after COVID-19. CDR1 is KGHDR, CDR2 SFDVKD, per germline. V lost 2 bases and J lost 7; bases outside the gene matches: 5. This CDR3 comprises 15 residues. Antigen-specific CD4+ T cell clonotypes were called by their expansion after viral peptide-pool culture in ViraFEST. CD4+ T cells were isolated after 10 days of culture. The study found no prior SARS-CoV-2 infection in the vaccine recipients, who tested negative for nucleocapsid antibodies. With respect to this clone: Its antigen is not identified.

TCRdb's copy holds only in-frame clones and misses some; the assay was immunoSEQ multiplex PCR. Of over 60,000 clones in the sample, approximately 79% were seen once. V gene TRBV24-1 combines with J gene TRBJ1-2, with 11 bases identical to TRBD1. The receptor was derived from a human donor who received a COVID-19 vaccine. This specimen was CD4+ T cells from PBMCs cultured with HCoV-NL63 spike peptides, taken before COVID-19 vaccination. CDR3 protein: CATSDSRTGGGGYTF. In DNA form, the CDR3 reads TGTGCCACCAGTGATTCCCGGACAGGGGGCGGTGGCTACACCTTC.